Listed below are T cell receptor beta chains from one sample, sequenced in a study of T-cell memory formation after mild COVID-19. Via MiXCR, TCRdb re-called the 5' RACE reads, giving one row per CDR3 protein. The sample contains almost 250,000 distinct CDR3 sequences, approximately 15% of which appear only once. Sequencing was done on a sample of PBMCs or a T cell subset sorted from them (not recorded which). These TCRs come from an adult woman who had mild COVID-19 (a few samples of this study predate the infection). Cell type and time point are not known. Each CDR3 is given with its conserved first and last residue. The D gene is left open where the match is weak. Clone size is given for some rows only: seen once, a few or many times, or a class if the clone is expanded.

D,V,J,size,CDR3,DNA
-,TRBV7-2,TRBJ2-7,-,CASSLYVRDYEQYF,TGTGCCAGCAGCTTATACGTCAGGGACTACGAGCAGTACTTC
-,TRBV12-3/TRBV12-4,TRBJ2-5,few,CASGSRGLGTQYF,TGTGCCAGCGGCTCCAGAGGGCTCGGGACCCAGTACTTC
TRBD1,TRBV12-3/TRBV12-4,TRBJ2-7,few,CASSFTGTGSYEQYF,TGTGCCAGCAGTTTCACCGGGACAGGCTCCTACGAGCAGTACTTC
-,TRBV4-3,TRBJ2-7,-,CASSQDEGTGQYF,TGCGCCAGCAGCCAAGATGAGGGAACAGGCCAGTACTTC
-,TRBV6-2/TRBV6-3,TRBJ2-7,-,CASTTGTYEQYF,TGTGCCAGCACGACGGGAACCTACGAGCAGTACTTC
-,TRBV7-2,TRBJ2-4,few,CASSLDRGGTPINIQYF,TGTGCCAGCAGCTTAGATCGAGGGGGGACACCTATAAACATTCAGTACTTC
-,TRBV6-5,TRBJ2-7,few,CASSYSGGPVYEQYF,TGTGCCAGCAGTTATTCCGGGGGGCCAGTATACGAGCAGTACTTC
-,TRBV9,TRBJ1-1,few,CASSVGNRDTEAFF,TGTGCCAGCAGCGTCGGAAACAGGGACACTGAAGCTTTCTTT
TRBD1,TRBV12-3/TRBV12-4,TRBJ1-3,many,CASSLGQSSFSGNTIYF,TGTGCCAGCAGTTTGGGACAGTCCTCCTTCTCTGGAAACACCATATATTTT
-,TRBV10-3,TRBJ2-1,-,CAISVANRGSYNEQFF,TGTGCCATCAGTGTGGCTAACAGAGGCTCCTACAATGAGCAGTTCTTC